The 26 T cell receptor beta chains below come from one sample, sequenced in a study of blood T cell repertoires in COVID-19. The table came from immunoSEQ multiplex PCR; TCRdb's copy has only in-frame clones and leaves some out. The table has 250,000 to 400,000 clones, 85% to 90% seen once; the top ten hold less than 3.5%. Specimen: peripheral blood. Receptors originate from a woman aged 25 to 39 with COVID-19, enrolled during active disease.

The chain joins TRBV5-1 to TRBJ2-6; TRBD1 matches at 9 bases. The CDR3 has 19 amino acids. Germline trimming cut 4 bases from V and 0 bases from J; bases unmatched to any gene: 11. Germline lookup yields CDR1 SGHRS and CDR2 YFSETQ. The CDR3 nucleotides are TGCGCCAGCAGCGTCCTACAGGGGGCCGTCCACTCTGGGGCCAACGTCCTGACTTTC. Its translation is CASSVLQGAVHSGANVLTF.

This chain joins TRBV6-1 and TRBJ1-1; D unclear. This CDR3 region has 14 residues. The germline CDR1 and CDR2 sequences are MNHNS and SASEGT. The germline V and J ends were trimmed by 3 bases and 1 base, with 9 bases remaining between them. CDR3 in amino acids: CASSEVAANTEAFF. Written as DNA, the CDR3 is TGTGCCAGCAGTGAGGTAGCGGCGAACACTGAAGCTTTCTTT.

The V and J genes are TRBV29-1 and TRBJ1-1; no reliable D call. CDR3 length: 11 residues. V was pared by 7 bases and J by 3 bases, with 9 bases between. CDR1 and CDR2 (germline): SQVTM, ANQGSEA. The CDR3 sequence is CSGYSYTEAFF. CDR3 DNA sequence: TGCAGCGGGTACAGTTACACTGAAGCTTTCTTT.

This chain uses TRBV6-5 with TRBJ1-6, with 8 positions matching TRBD1. This CDR3 comprises 14 residues. V lost 9 bases and J lost 7; bases outside the gene matches: 8. The germline gives CDR1 MNHEY, CDR2 SVGAGI. For the CDR3, the DNA is TGTGCCAGTCTCCAGGGGGCGCAGAATTCACCCCTCCACTTT. It specifies CASLQGAQNSPLHF.

This clone was counted a single time. The chain recombines TRBV28 with TRBJ2-1; possible D gene TRBD1, 6 bases. The CDR3 is 17 amino acids. Looked up from germline, CDR1 is MDHEN and CDR2 is SYDVKM. V lost 6 bases, J lost 8 bases, and 26 bases lay in between. In DNA, the CDR3 is TGTGCCAGCAGGACCCCATCCGGGACCCAGGGGAGCGATGAGCAGTTCTTC. This translates into CASRTPSGTQGSDEQFF.

The chain employs TRBV19 and TRBJ2-2; 12 bases align to TRBD2. The trim removed 7 bases at V and 5 bases at J, leaving 8 bases unmatched. The CDR3 contains 16 residues. Germline CDR1 reads LNHDA; CDR2 reads SQIVND (reference sequence). The DNA of the CDR3 is TGTGCCAGTACCCAGACTAGCGGGAGAAGTACCGGGGAGCTGTTTTTT. Residues: CASTQTSGRSTGELFF.

This clone was detected once. CDR3 in amino acids: CSVGGQGVYTF. The CDR3, as DNA: TGCAGCGTTGGGGGACAGGGAGTCTACACCTTC. This chain connects TRBV29-1 to TRBJ1-2; 9 positions match TRBD1. This CDR3 region has 11 residues. Per the germline V gene, CDR1 is SQVTM and CDR2 is ANQGSEA. The V segment lost 4 bases and the J segment 10 bases; nucleotides outside the gene matches: 4.

V and J are TRBV5-1 and TRBJ1-1, with 9 positions matching TRBD1. V dropped 0 bases and J dropped 1; count of bases not matched to a gene: 1. Germline assignment: CDR1 SGHRS and CDR2 YFSETQ. There are 15 residues in the CDR3. The CDR3 sequence: CASSLAGQGNTEAFF. In DNA, the CDR3 is TGCGCCAGCAGCTTGGCGGGACAGGGGAACACTGAAGCTTTCTTT.

This chain links TRBV29-1 with TRBJ2-3, with D hard to call. V lost 6 bases and J 4 bases, leaving 8 bases between the germline ends. The CDR3 totals 11 residues. Looked up from germline, CDR1 is SQVTM and CDR2 is ANQGSEA. For the CDR3, the DNA is TGCAGCGTCTCCTTCCCAGATACGCAGTATTTT. The encoded protein is CSVSFPDTQYF.

The rearrangement uses TRBV5-5 and TRBJ2-5, with TRBD2 identical over 8 bases. The V and J ends lost 4 bases and 2 bases, in that order; junction bases with no gene match: 7. Germline V lookup: CDR1 SGHKS, CDR2 YYEKEE (reference sequence). The CDR3 runs 15 residues. The CDR3 is CASSQNSGMQETQYF. The CDR3 nucleotides are TGTGCCAGCAGCCAAAATAGCGGGATGCAAGAGACCCAGTACTTC.

The chain recombines TRBV13 with TRBJ1-2; D might be TRBD1 (5 bases). With 1 base removed from V and 7 bases from J, the gap between germline ends came to 10 bases. The length of the CDR3 is 13 residues. Germline V gives CDR1 PRHDT, CDR2 FYEKMQ (reference sequence). CDR3 sequence: CASSLAGFGGYTF. Written as DNA, the CDR3 is TGTGCCAGCAGCTTAGCAGGGTTTGGTGGCTACACCTTC.

The chain couples TRBV29-1 to TRBJ1-2; weak D call: TRBD1 (6 bases). V gave up 3 bases and J gave up 2 bases, with 10 bases separating them. Looked up from germline, CDR1 is SQVTM and CDR2 is ANQGSEA. This CDR3 has 13 amino acids. The CDR3 coding sequence is TGCAGCGTTGACGCAGGGGAGAACTATGGCTACACCTTC. Protein sequence: CSVDAGENYGYTF.

The chain links TRBV5-4 to TRBJ1-2; D gene unclear. Germline values: CDR1 SGHNT, CDR2 YYREEE (reference sequence). This CDR3 has 13 residues. V was clipped by 2 bases and J by 8 bases, with 13 bases between them. For the CDR3, the DNA is TGTGCCAGCAGCTTCTGGTCTGTCCGGGGCTACACCTTC. This codes for CASSFWSVRGYTF.

The CDR3 here is CASSNPLAGIVEQYF. For the CDR3, the DNA is TGTGCCAGCAGTAATCCGCTAGCGGGTATCGTCGAGCAGTACTTC. V gene TRBV6-5 combines with J gene TRBJ2-7; 8 bases are shared with TRBD2. This CDR3 has 15 residues. Germline V gives CDR1 MNHEY, CDR2 SVGAGI. Trimming at V came to 5 bases and at J to 6 bases, leaving 12 bases not matched to a gene.

The chain is built from TRBV5-4 and TRBJ2-7, with 12 bases fitting TRBD2. CDR1 and CDR2 (germline): SGHNT, YYREEE (reference sequence). J lost 4 bases, V lost 2 bases, and 4 bases had no gene match. The CDR3 covers 15 residues. DNA for the CDR3: TGTGCCAGCAGCTTCAGACTAGCGGGAGTGTACGAGCAGTACTTC. Amino acid sequence: CASSFRLAGVYEQYF.

The rearrangement uses TRBV23-1 and TRBJ1-2; the D is unclear. TRBV23-1 is annotated as an ORF whose role is uncertain. V was trimmed by 3 bases and J by 6 bases, leaving 11 bases between them. This CDR3 comprises 13 residues. As DNA, the CDR3 is TGCGCCAGCAGTCAGGCCAGGATGGATGGCTACACCTTC. Protein product: CASSQARMDGYTF.

The gene calls are TRBV7-7 and TRBJ2-4; TRBD2 is a possible D gene (5 bases). The ends were cut back, 0 bases at V and 0 bases at J, with 15 bases in the middle. CDR3 length: 18 amino acids. CDR1 and CDR2 from the germline V gene are SSHAT and FNYEAQ (reference sequence). This CDR3 reads CASSLASGRLLAKNIQYF. The CDR3 nucleotides read TGTGCCAGCAGCTTAGCTTCGGGGAGACTACTAGCCAAAAACATTCAGTACTTC.

The chain has TRBV27 and TRBJ2-3, with 12 bases fitting TRBD2. The junction had 6 bases not matched to a gene; V was cut back by 5 bases and J by 3 bases. The germline V gene has CDR1 MNHEY and CDR2 SMNVEV (reference sequence). The length of the CDR3 is 16 residues. CDR3 region: CASSLLAGGRTDTQYF. As DNA, the CDR3 is TGTGCCAGCAGTCTTCTAGCGGGAGGGCGGACAGATACGCAGTATTTT.

The rearrangement uses TRBV19 and TRBJ2-3; D is unresolved. V lost 3 bases, J lost 0 bases, and 7 bases lay in between. Germline assignment: CDR1 LNHDA and CDR2 SQIVND (reference sequence). This CDR3 has 14 amino acids. The CDR3 loop reads CASSIYLSTDTQYF. The CDR3 DNA follows: TGTGCCAGTAGTATTTATCTTAGCACAGATACGCAGTATTTT.

This chain connects TRBV4-1 to TRBJ1-1, with 8 bases matching TRBD1. The CDR3 contains 15 residues. J gave up 1 base and V 3 bases, and 4 bases lay outside the gene matches. In germline, CDR1 is MGHRA, CDR2 YSYEKL. CDR3 sequence reads: CASSQSGTGNTEAFF. CDR3 nucleotides: TGCGCCAGCAGCCAGTCCGGGACAGGGAACACTGAAGCTTTCTTT.

The chain recombines TRBV4-2 with TRBJ2-5, with 10 bases lining up with TRBD2. The V and J ends lost 1 base and 5 bases, in that order; junction bases with no gene match: 7. The CDR3 consists of 16 residues. Germline-derived CDR1 and CDR2 are LGHNA and YNFKEQ. CDR3 nucleotides: TGTGCCAGCAGCCAAGCCCAGCGGGAGGGCCCGGAGACCCAGTACTTC. It codes for CASSQAQREGPETQYF.

V is TRBV28 and J is TRBJ2-7, with 8 positions matching TRBD1. Germline lookup yields CDR1 MDHEN and CDR2 SYDVKM. This CDR3 spans 15 amino acids. Trimming at V came to 5 bases and at J to 3 bases, leaving 9 bases not matched to a gene. The CDR3 spells CASSPPRQGRYEQYF. CDR3 bases: TGTGCCAGCAGTCCGCCTCGACAGGGGCGCTACGAGCAGTACTTC.

This sequence joins TRBV11-3 and TRBJ2-7; weak D call: TRBD2 (5 bases). Trimming pared 1 base from V and 3 bases from J, leaving 7 bases between. This CDR3 has 13 amino acids. Germline V gives CDR1 SGHNT, CDR2 YENEEA. The CDR3 DNA follows: TGTGCCAGCAGCTTAGGAGGGTTCTACGAGCAGTACTTC. Translating it yields CASSLGGFYEQYF.

This sequence joins TRBV18 and TRBJ2-3; the D gene is possibly TRBD1 (5 bases). The V end was cut by 4 bases, the J end by 2 bases, with 22 bases between. There are 18 residues in the CDR3. Germline CDR1 KGHSH, CDR2 LQKENI. The CDR3 spells CASSLQGPARLSTDTQYF. CDR3 coding DNA: TGTGCCAGCTCACTCCAGGGTCCAGCGCGCCTATCCACAGATACGCAGTATTTT. Filled out from reference TRBV18 and TRBJ2-3, the complete variable domain reads NAGVMQNPRHLVRRRGQEARLRCSPMKGHSHVYWYRQLPEEGLKFMVYLQKENIIDESGMPKERFSAEFPKEGPSILRIQQVVRGDSAAYFCASSLQGPARLSTDTQYFGPGTRLTVL.

This chain connects TRBV28 to TRBJ1-1; D gene ambiguous. Germline values: CDR1 MDHEN, CDR2 SYDVKM. Trimming left V 4 bases short and J 5 bases short, with 2 bases between. The CDR3 runs to 10 residues. CDR3 nucleotide sequence: TGTGCCAGCAGTTCTACTGAAGCTTTCTTT. Translation gives CASSSTEAFF.

V and J are TRBV9 and TRBJ2-2; D might be TRBD1 (6 bases). This CDR3 comprises 15 residues. Germline V CDR1 and CDR2: SGDLS, YYNGEE. The ends were cut back, 0 bases at V and 3 bases at J, with 9 bases in the middle. The CDR3 sequence: CASSVGGHYTGELFF. Here the CDR3 DNA reads TGTGCCAGCAGCGTAGGGGGGCATTACACCGGGGAGCTGTTTTTT.